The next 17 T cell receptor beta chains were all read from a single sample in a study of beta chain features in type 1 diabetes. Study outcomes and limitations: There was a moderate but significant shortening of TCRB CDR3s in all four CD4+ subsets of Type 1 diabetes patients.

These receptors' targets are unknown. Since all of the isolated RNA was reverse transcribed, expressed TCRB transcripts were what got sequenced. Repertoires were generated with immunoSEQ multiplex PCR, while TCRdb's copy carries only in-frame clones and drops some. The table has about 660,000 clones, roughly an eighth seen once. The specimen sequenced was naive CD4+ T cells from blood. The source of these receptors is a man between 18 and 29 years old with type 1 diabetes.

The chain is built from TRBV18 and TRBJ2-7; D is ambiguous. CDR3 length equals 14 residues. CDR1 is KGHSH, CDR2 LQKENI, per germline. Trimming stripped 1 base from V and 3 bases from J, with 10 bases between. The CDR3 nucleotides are TGTGCCAGCTCACCACGACACTCAATCTACGAGCAGTACTTC. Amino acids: CASSPRHSIYEQYF.

CDR3 sequence reads: CASSSDSRHSYTF. CDR3 nucleotides: TGCGCCAGCAGCTCGGACTCACGCCATAGCTACACCTTC. V gene TRBV5-1 combines with J gene TRBJ1-2; D gene uncertain. The germline V and J ends were trimmed by 3 bases and 9 bases, with 15 bases remaining between them. Germline loops: CDR1 SGHRS, CDR2 YFSETQ. CDR3 length: 13 residues. The full variable domain, with the rest looked up from reference TRBV5-1 and TRBJ1-2, is KAGVTQTPRYLIKTRGQQVTLSCSPISGHRSVSWYQQTPGQGLQFLFEYFSETQRNKGNFPGRFSGRQFSNSRSEMNVSTLELGDSALYLCASSSDSRHSYTFGSGTRLTVV.

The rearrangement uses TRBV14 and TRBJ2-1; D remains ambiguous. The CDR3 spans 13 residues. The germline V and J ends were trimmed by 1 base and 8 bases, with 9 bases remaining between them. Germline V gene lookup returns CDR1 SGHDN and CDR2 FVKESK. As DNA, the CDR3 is TGTGCCAGCAGCCAAGCGGGCCAGGATGAGCAGTTCTTC. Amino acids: CASSQAGQDEQFF.

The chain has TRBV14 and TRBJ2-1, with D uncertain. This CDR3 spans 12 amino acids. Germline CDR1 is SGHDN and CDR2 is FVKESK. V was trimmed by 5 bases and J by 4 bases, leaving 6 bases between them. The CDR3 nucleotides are TGTGCCAGCAGCGGATGGTACAATGAGCAGTTCTTC. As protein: CASSGWYNEQFF.

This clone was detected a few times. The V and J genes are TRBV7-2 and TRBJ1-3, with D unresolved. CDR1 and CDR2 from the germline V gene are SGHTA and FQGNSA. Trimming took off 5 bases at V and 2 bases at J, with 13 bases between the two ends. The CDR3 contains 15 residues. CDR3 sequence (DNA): TGTGCCAGCAGCCAAGCCCCGGCCGCTGGAAACACCATATATTTT. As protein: CASSQAPAAGNTIYF.

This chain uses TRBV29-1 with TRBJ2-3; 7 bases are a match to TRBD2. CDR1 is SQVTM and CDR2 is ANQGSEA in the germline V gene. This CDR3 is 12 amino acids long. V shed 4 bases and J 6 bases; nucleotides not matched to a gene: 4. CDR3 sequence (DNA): TGCAGCGTTGCTGGGAGGGTGGATACGCAGTATTTT. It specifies CSVAGRVDTQYF.

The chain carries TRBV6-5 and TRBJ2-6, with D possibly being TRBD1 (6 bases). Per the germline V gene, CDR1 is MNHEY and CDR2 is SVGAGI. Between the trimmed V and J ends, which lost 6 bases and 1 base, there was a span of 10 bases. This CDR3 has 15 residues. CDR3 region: CASRGQPSGANVLTF. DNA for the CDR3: TGTGCCAGCAGGGGACAACCTTCTGGGGCCAACGTCCTGACTTTC.

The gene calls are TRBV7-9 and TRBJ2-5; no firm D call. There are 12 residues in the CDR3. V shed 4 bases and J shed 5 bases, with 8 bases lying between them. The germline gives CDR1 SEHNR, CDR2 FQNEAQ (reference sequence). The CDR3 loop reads CASSSVGETQYF. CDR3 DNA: TGTGCCAGCAGCTCCGTAGGGGAGACCCAGTACTTC.

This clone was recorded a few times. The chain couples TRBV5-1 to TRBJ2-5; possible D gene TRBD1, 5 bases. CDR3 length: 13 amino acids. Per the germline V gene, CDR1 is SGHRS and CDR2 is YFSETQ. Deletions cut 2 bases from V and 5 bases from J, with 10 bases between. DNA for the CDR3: TGCGCCAGCAGCTTCCACAGGAGCGAGACCCAGTACTTC. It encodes CASSFHRSETQYF.

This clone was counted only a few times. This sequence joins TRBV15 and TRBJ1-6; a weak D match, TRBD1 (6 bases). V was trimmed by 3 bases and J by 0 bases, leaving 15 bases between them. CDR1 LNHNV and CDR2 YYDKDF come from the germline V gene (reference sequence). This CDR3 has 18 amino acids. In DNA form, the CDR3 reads TGTGCCACCAGCAGCAGGGGTATCTGGAGCTCCTATAATTCACCCCTCCACTTT. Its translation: CATSSRGIWSSYNSPLHF.

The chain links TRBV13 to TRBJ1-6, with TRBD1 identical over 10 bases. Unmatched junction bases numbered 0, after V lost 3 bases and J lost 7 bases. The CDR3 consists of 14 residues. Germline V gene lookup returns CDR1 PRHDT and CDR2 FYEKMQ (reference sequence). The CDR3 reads CASSLDRGNSPLHF. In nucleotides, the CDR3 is TGTGCCAGCAGCTTGGACAGGGGGAATTCACCCCTCCACTTT.

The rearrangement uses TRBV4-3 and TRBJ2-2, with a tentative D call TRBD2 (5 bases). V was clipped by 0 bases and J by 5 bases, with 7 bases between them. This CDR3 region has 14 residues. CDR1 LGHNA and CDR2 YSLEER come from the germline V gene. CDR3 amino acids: CASSQERATGELFF. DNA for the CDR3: TGCGCCAGCAGCCAAGAGCGGGCGACCGGGGAGCTGTTTTTT.

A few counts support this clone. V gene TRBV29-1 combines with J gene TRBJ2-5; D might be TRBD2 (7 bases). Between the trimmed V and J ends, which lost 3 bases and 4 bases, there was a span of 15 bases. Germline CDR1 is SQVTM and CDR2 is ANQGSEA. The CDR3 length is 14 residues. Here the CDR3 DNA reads TGCAGCGTTGATGGGGGGGCTGTTTTAGAGACCCAGTACTTC. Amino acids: CSVDGGAVLETQYF.

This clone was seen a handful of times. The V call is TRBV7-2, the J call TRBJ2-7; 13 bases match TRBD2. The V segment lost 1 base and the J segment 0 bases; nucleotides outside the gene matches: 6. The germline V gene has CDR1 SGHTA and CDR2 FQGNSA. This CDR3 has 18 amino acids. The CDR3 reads CASSLGGLAGASSYEQYF. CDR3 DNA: TGTGCCAGCAGCTTAGGTGGACTAGCGGGGGCCAGCTCCTACGAGCAGTACTTC.

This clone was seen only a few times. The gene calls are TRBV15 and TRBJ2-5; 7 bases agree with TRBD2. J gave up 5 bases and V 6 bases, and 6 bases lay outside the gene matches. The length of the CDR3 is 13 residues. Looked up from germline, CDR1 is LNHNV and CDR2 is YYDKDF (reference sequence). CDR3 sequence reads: CATSLGGTETQYF. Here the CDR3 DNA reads TGTGCCACCAGTCTGGGGGGGACCGAGACCCAGTACTTC. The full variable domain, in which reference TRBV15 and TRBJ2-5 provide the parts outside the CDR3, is DAMVIQNPRYQVTQFGKPVTLSCSQTLNHNVMYWYQQKSSQAPKLLFHYYDKDFNNEADTPDNFQSRRPNTSFCFLDIRSPGLGDTAMYLCATSLGGTETQYFGPGTRLLVL.

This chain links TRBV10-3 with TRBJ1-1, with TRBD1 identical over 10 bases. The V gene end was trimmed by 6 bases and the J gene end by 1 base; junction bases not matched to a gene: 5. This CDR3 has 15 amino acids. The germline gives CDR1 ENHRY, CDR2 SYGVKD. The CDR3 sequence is CAISPGQGPNTEAFF. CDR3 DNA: TGTGCCATCAGCCCGGGACAGGGGCCGAACACTGAAGCTTTCTTT.

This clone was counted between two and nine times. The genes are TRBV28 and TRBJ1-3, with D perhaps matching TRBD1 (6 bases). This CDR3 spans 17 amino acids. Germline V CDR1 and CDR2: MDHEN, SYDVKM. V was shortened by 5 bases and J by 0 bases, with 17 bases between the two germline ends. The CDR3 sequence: CASSPGGAGHSGNTIYF. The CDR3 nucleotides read TGTGCCAGCAGTCCCGGGGGTGCGGGACACTCTGGAAACACCATATATTTT.